This TCR beta chain derives from a study of T cells in Graves' hyperthyroidism and ophthalmopathy. It was RNA transcripts that yielded the amplified TCR beta CDR3 regions. The HTBI primer set was used in a first-round RT-PCR of the TCR CDR3. A single record per CDR3 protein comes from TCRdb applying MiXCR to the multiplex PCR reads. The top ten clones hold over 45% of a sample with 450,000 to 600,000 distinct CDR3 sequences, about 20% of them seen once. The CDR3 is made up of 14 amino acids. The ends were cut back, 3 bases at V and 0 bases at J, with 5 bases in the middle. This clonotype showed up just a few times.

Sequencing was performed on blood. This clonotype was sampled from a man aged 40-55 years with Graves' ophthalmopathy. The chain employs TRBV12-3 or TRBV12-4 and TRBJ1-4; D is uncertain. The CDR3 sequence is CASSLGSTNEKLFF. The DNA of the CDR3 is TGTGCCAGCAGTTTGGGGTCAACTAATGAAAAACTGTTTTTT.